One T cell receptor (beta chain) is described in this entry. The treatment is: randomized to nivolumab then ipilimumab (arm A) or the reverse (arm B). Patients had received no earlier DNA-damaging chemotherapy. Live CD3+CD8+ CD19− CD56− cells were sorted from PBMCs. Profiling relied on immunoSEQ multiplex PCR, and the TCRdb table lists in-frame clones only, not all of them. Seen here are 25,000 to 35,000 clones, over 80% observed once, and the top ten hold approximately 16%. The entry originates in a study of sequential checkpoint blockade in melanoma. For the study at large: Arm A got nivolumab then ipilimumab; arm B the reverse, 1:1. Each arm's sequence ended with maintenance nivolumab.

The V gene's germline CDR1 is LGHNA and CDR2 YSLEER. The V and J ends lost 0 bases and 2 bases respectively, with 13 bases between them. The CDR3 has 16 residues. The rearrangement links TRBV4-3 to TRBJ1-2, with D perhaps matching TRBD1 (6 bases). Sequencing was performed on CD8+ T cells sorted from blood (inferred from file names), taken from a patient given nivolumab and ipilimumab in sequence. This clonotype was sampled from a human donor with melanoma. CDR3 DNA: TGCGCCAGCAGCCAAGAGGGGGGGCACTCAAACTATGGCTACACCTTC. Protein: CASSQEGGHSNYGYTF.